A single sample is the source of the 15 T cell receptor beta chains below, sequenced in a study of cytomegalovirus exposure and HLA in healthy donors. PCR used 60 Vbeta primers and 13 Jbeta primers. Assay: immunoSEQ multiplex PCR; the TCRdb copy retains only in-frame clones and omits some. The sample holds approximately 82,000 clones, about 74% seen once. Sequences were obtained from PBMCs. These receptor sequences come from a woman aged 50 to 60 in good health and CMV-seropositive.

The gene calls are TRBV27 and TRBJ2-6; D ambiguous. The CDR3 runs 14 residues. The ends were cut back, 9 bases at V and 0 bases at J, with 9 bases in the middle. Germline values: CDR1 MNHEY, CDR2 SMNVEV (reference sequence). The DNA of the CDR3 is TGTGCCAGTGGTGAGTTCTCTGGGGCCAACGTCCTGACTTTC. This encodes CASGEFSGANVLTF.

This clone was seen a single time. The chain's CDR3 is CASSLALQAMGGNEQFF. In DNA, the CDR3 is TGCGCCAGCAGCTTGGCCTTGCAGGCAATGGGTGGCAATGAGCAGTTCTTC. The chain uses TRBV5-1 and TRBJ2-1; D remains ambiguous. Trimming stripped 0 bases from V and 6 bases from J, with 19 bases between. CDR3 length: 17 residues. CDR1 and CDR2 from the germline V gene are SGHRS and YFSETQ.

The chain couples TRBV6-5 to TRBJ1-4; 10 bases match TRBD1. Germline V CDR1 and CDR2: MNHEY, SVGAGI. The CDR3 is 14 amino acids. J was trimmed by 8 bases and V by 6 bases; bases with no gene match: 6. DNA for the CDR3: TGTGCCAGCAGGTCGGGACAGGGGATGGAAAAACTGTTTTTT. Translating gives CASRSGQGMEKLFF.

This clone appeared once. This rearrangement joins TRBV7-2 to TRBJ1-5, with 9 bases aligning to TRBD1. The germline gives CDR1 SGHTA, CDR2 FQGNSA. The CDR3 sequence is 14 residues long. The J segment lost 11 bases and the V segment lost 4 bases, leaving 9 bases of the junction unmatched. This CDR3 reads CASSSGQGLLAQHF. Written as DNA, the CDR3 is TGTGCCAGCAGCTCGGGACAGGGCCTCCTCGCCCAGCATTTT.

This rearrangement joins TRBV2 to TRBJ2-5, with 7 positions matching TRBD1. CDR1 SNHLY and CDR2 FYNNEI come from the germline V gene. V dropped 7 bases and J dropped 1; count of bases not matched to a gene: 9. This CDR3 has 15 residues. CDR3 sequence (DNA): TGTGCCAGCACCCCGAAGACAGGGTTCCAAGAGACCCAGTACTTC. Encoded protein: CASTPKTGFQETQYF. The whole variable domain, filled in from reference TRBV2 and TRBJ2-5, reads EPEVTQTPSHQVTQMGQEVILRCVPISNHLYFYWYRQILGQKVEFLVSFYNNEISEKSEIFDDQFSVERPDGSNFTLKIRSTKLEDSAMYFCASTPKTGFQETQYFGPGTRLLVL.

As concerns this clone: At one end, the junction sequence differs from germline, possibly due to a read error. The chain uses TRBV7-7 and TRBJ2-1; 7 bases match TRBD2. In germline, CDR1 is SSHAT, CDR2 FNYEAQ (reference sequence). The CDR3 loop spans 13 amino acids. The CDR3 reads CASSYREGSEQFF. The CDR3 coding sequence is TGTGCTAGCAGCTATAGGGAGGGTTCTGAGCAGTTCTTC.

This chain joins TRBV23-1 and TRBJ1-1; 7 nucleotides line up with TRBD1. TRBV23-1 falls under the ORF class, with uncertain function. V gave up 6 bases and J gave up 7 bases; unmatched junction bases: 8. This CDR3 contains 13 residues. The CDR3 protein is CASRVQGEDEAFF. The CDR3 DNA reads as TGCGCCAGCAGGGTTCAGGGGGAAGATGAAGCTTTCTTT.

CDR3 amino acids: CSVEGVRGYYGYTF. The CDR3, as DNA: TGCAGCGTTGAAGGGGTCAGGGGTTACTATGGCTACACCTTC. The rearrangement uses TRBV29-1 and TRBJ1-2; the D gene is possibly TRBD1 (6 bases). This CDR3 has 14 amino acids. The V gene lost 1 base and the J gene lost 3 bases, with 12 bases spanning the gap. Looked up from germline, CDR1 is SQVTM and CDR2 is ANQGSEA.

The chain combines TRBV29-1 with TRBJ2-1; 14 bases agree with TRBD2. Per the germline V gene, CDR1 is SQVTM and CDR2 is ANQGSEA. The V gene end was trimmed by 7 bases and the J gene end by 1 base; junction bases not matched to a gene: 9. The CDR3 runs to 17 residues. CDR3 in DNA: TGCAGCGCCCAAAGGACTAGCGGGAGGACGTCCTACAATGAGCAGTTCTTC. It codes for CSAQRTSGRTSYNEQFF.

CDR3 sequence (DNA): TGTGCCAGCAGCTTAATGGTAGCGGGAGGACCGAGCACAGATACGCAGTATTTT. This codes for CASSLMVAGGPSTDTQYF. The gene calls are TRBV7-9 and TRBJ2-3; TRBD2 agrees at 10 bases. This CDR3 comprises 18 residues. The germline CDR1 and CDR2 sequences are SEHNR and FQNEAQ (reference sequence). V shed 2 bases, J shed 0 bases, and the junction held 8 bases outside the gene matches.

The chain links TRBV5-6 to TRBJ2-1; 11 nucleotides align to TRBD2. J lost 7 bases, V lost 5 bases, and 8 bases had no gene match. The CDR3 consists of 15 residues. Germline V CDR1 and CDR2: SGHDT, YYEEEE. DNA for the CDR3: TGTGCCAGCAGGGACGGGACTAGCGGTATTAATGAGCAGTTCTTC. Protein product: CASRDGTSGINEQFF.

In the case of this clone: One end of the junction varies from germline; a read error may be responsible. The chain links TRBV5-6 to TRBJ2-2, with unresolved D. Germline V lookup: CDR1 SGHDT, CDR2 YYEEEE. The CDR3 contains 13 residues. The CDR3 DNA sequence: TGTGTCAGCAGCTTCCCCTACACCGGGGAGCTGTTTTTT. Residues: CVSSFPYTGELFF.

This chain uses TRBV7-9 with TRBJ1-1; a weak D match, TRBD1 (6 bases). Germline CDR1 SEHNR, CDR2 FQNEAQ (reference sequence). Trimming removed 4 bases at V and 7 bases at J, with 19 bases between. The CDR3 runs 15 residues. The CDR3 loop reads CASSSPPGQWYEAFF. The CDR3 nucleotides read TGTGCCAGCAGCTCGCCTCCTGGACAGTGGTATGAAGCTTTCTTT.

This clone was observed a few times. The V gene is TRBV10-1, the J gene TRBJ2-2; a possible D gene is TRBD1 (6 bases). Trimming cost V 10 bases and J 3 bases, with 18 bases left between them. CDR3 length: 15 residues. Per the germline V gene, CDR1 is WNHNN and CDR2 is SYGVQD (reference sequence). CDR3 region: CATRYGQMDTGELFF. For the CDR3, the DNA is TGCGCCACCAGGTACGGACAGATGGACACCGGGGAGCTGTTTTTT.

The CDR3 coding sequence is TGCAGCGTTCTTAGACAGGGAAGGGGCTATGAGCAGTTCTTC. This translates into CSVLRQGRGYEQFF. The chain links TRBV29-1 to TRBJ2-1; 7 nucleotides line up with TRBD1. Germline V gene sequence: CDR1 SQVTM, CDR2 ANQGSEA. V lost 5 bases and J lost 8; bases outside the gene matches: 12. The CDR3 has 14 amino acids.